This T cell receptor beta chain is from a study of blood T cells in healthy people across ages. This clonotype was counted a few times. Next came a second PCR, run for about 6 to 12 cycles, which used a sample-barcoded 5' primer along with a J-beta primer mix. TCRdb used MiXCR to reprocess the 5' RACE reads, holding one entry per CDR3 protein. The table lists over a million distinct CDR3 sequences, less than 50% of them singletons. Germline values: CDR1 MGHRA, CDR2 YSYEKL. The trim removed 0 bases at V and 7 bases at J, leaving 6 bases unmatched. This CDR3 region has 16 residues. The chain is built from TRBV4-1 and TRBJ1-6; 7 bases line up with TRBD1. The sequenced sample was blood. The sequence was obtained from a woman aged 60-75 years in good health. CDR3 DNA sequence: TGCGCCAGCAGCCAAGAACCGGGACAGAGAAATTCACCCCTCCACTTT. It codes for CASSQEPGQRNSPLHF.